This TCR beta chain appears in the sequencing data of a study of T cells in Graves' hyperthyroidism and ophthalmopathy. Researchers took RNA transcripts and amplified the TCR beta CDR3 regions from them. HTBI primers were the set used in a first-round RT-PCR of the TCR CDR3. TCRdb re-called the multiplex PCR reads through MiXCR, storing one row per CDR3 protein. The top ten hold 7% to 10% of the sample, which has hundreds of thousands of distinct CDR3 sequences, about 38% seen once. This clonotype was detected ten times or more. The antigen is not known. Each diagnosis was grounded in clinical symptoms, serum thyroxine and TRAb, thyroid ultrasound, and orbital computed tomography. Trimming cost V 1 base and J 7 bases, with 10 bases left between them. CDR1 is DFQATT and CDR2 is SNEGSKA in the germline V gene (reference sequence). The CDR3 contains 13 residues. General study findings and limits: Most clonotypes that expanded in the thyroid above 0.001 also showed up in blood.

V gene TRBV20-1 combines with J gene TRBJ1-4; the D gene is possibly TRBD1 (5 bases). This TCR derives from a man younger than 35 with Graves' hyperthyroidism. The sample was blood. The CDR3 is CSARGGDSEKLFF. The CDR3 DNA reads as TGCAGTGCTAGAGGAGGGGATAGTGAAAAACTGTTTTTT.